A selection of T cell receptor beta chains follows, all from one sample in a study of blood T cells in healthy people across ages. Via MiXCR, TCRdb re-called the 5' RACE reads, giving one row per CDR3 protein. The repertoire holds roughly 700,000 distinct CDR3 sequences, with more than 40% as singletons. Sequencing input: blood. The source of these receptors is a woman in her fifties or sixties in good health. Each CDR3 is given with its conserved first and last residue. Fields, in order: V gene, D gene, J gene, clone size, CDR3 length, CDR3 DNA, CDR3 protein. The D gene is left open where the match is weak. Rows give clone size only sometimes, using once, few, many, or a class for an expanded clone.

TRBV7-2	-	TRBJ2-3	few	15	TGTGCCAGCAGCTCAGAAACAAAGGGGGGGGTTACGCAGTATTTT	CASSSETKGGVTQYF
TRBV11-1	-	TRBJ1-1	-	13	TGTACCAGCACCTTAACATTGAACACTGAAGCTTTCTTT	CTSTLTLNTEAFF
TRBV20-1	TRBD2	TRBJ2-1	-	15	TGCAGTGCGCCCGCGGTAGCGGGGGGGTACAGTGAGCAGTTCTTC	CSAPAVAGGYSEQFF
TRBV11-2	-	TRBJ2-7	-	13	TGTGCCAGCAGCTTAGATACGGCTAATGAGCGATACTTC	CASSLDTANERYF
TRBV20-1	TRBD1	TRBJ2-1	few	14	TGCAGTGCTAGGAAGAGGGGGCTCGGAAATGAGCAGTTCTTC	CSARKRGLGNEQFF
TRBV7-2	-	TRBJ1-1	few	13	TGTGCCAGCAGGTTAGCAACCAACACTGAAGCTTTCTTT	CASRLATNTEAFF
TRBV20-1	TRBD1	TRBJ2-4	few	14	TGCAGTGCTGGGGGTGGGACAGGGAAAAACATTCAGTACTTC	CSAGGGTGKNIQYF
TRBV4-3	-	TRBJ1-4	-	15	TGCGCCAGCAGCCAAGACAGCCCAGGGACAGAAAAACTGTTTTTT	CASSQDSPGTEKLFF
TRBV11-1	TRBD1	TRBJ2-7	-	15	TGTGCCAGCAGCCACGGACAGGACATCCCCTACGAGCAGTACTTC	CASSHGQDIPYEQYF
TRBV6-2/TRBV6-3	TRBD2	TRBJ2-1	-	15	TGTGCCAGCAGTTCCCCGGCTAGCGGGAGGGAAGAGCAGTTCTTC	CASSSPASGREEQFF
TRBV20-1	TRBD2	TRBJ2-1	-	17	TGCAGTGCTATAAGGACTAGCAGACGGTGGGTCTGGAATGAGCAGTTCTTC	CSAIRTSRRWVWNEQFF
TRBV30	-	TRBJ1-2	-	13	TGTGCCTACGGGGGCGAGTTGGACTATGGCTACACCTTC	CAYGGELDYGYTF
TRBV2	-	TRBJ1-2	-	13	TGTGCCAGCAGTGTCCGCCAATGGGATGGCTACACCTTC	CASSVRQWDGYTF
TRBV11-2	-	TRBJ2-7	-	13	TGTGCCAGCAGCTTATCCAGGGCCCTCGAGCAGTACTTC	CASSLSRALEQYF
TRBV12-5	-	TRBJ2-5	-	15	TGTGCTAGTGGTTTAGCAGCAGGGATTCCAGAGACCCAGTACTTC	CASGLAAGIPETQYF
TRBV11-2	-	TRBJ2-7	once	13	TGTGCCAGCAGGGGGCTAGCTCTCAATGAGCAGTACTTC	CASRGLALNEQYF
TRBV6-5	-	TRBJ1-2	-	13	TGTGCCAGCAGTACGAGACAGCTCCATGGCTACACCTTC	CASSTRQLHGYTF
TRBV15	-	TRBJ2-1	few	18	TGTGCCACCAGCGAGGCAGCAACTGTTAGCGGATCCTACAATGAGCAGTTCTTC	CATSEAATVSGSYNEQFF
TRBV4-1	-	TRBJ2-1	-	13	TGCGCCAGCAGCCAAGATCGGAAACCAGAGCAGTTCTTC	CASSQDRKPEQFF
TRBV6-1	-	TRBJ2-5	-	10	TGTGCCAGCAGTGAGGCGACCCAGTACTTC	CASSEATQYF
TRBV12-5	-	TRBJ2-3	-	14	TGTGCTAGTGGCTTAACAGGGAGCACAGATACGCAGTATTTT	CASGLTGSTDTQYF
TRBV20-1	TRBD1	TRBJ2-7	-	12	TGCAGTGCAGACGGGACAGCCTACGAGCAGTACTTC	CSADGTAYEQYF
TRBV7-2	TRBD1	TRBJ2-5	few	17	TGTGCCAGCAGCTTAGTTGCAGGGACAGGGATCGGAGAGACCCAGTACTTC	CASSLVAGTGIGETQYF
TRBV7-2	-	TRBJ1-2	few	13	TGTGCCAGCAGCCCGGGGGCAGTGCGTGGCTACACCTTC	CASSPGAVRGYTF
TRBV5-8	TRBD2	TRBJ2-7	many	12	TGTGCCAGCAGCTTTGGACTAGGGGAGCAGTACTTC	CASSFGLGEQYF
TRBV12-3/TRBV12-4	TRBD2	TRBJ2-3	-	19	TGTGCCAGCAGCCCTCTCTGGTCTAGCGGGAGGTCCCGCTCAGATACGCAGTATTTT	CASSPLWSSGRSRSDTQYF
TRBV6-5	-	TRBJ2-5	-	13	TGTGCCAGCAGCCCCGACCGAACCGGGACCCAGTACTTC	CASSPDRTGTQYF
TRBV29-1	TRBD2	TRBJ2-7	few	14	TGCAGCGCCCAGGGACTAGCGAAGAACTACGAGCAGTACTTC	CSAQGLAKNYEQYF